A selection of T cell receptor beta chains follows, all from one sample in a study of T-cell reconstitution after alpha-beta-depleted transplantation in children. TCRdb ran MiXCR on the PCR reads and lists one entry per CDR3 protein. The table lists 900,000 or so distinct CDR3 sequences, approximately 15% of them singletons, with roughly 4.8% in the top ten. The input for sequencing was PBMCs, mostly from graft donor cells, taken 360 days after TCRalphabeta/CD19-depleted stem cell transplant. These receptors came from a male patient between 5 and 17 years old who had a stem cell transplant for acute lymphoblastic leukemia, so the T cells may come from the graft donor. The CDR3 runs from the conserved cysteine through the conserved F or W. Each record gives: V gene, clone size, D gene, CDR3 length, J gene, CDR3 protein, CDR3 DNA. D genes are given only for firm matches. Clone size is not always given. Where it is, it says once, few, many or a class for expanded clones.

v_call: TRBV5-1
clone_size: few
d_call: -
cdr3_length: 17
j_call: TRBJ1-1
cdr3_aa: CASSLVVGGDMNTEAFF
cdr3_nt: TGCGCCAGCAGCTTGGTTGTAGGGGGTGATATGAACACTGAAGCTTTCTTT

v_call: TRBV24-1
clone_size: few
d_call: TRBD2
cdr3_length: 18
j_call: TRBJ2-3
cdr3_aa: CATSDPKPGTSGADTQYF
cdr3_nt: TGTGCCACCAGTGATCCAAAACCCGGGACTAGCGGGGCAGATACGCAGTATTTT

v_call: TRBV7-9
clone_size: -
d_call: -
cdr3_length: 14
j_call: TRBJ2-7
cdr3_aa: CASSLLEGTYEQYF
cdr3_nt: TGTGCCAGCAGCTTATTGGAGGGAACCTACGAGCAGTACTTC

v_call: TRBV27
clone_size: -
d_call: -
cdr3_length: 17
j_call: TRBJ2-7
cdr3_aa: CASSLTGVVGPVYEQYF
cdr3_nt: TGTGCCAGCAGTTTAACTGGGGTCGTCGGGCCGGTCTACGAGCAGTACTTC

v_call: TRBV2
clone_size: few
d_call: -
cdr3_length: 16
j_call: TRBJ2-3
cdr3_aa: CASSVSPSGSRDTQYF
cdr3_nt: TGTGCCAGCAGTGTTTCCCCGTCGGGATCGCGCGATACGCAGTATTTT

v_call: TRBV11-2
clone_size: many
d_call: TRBD2
cdr3_length: 19
j_call: TRBJ2-2
cdr3_aa: CASSLIWLAGGGNTGELFF
cdr3_nt: TGTGCCAGCAGCTTAATATGGCTAGCGGGAGGCGGGAACACCGGGGAGCTGTTTTTT

v_call: TRBV27
clone_size: few
d_call: TRBD1
cdr3_length: 12
j_call: TRBJ1-2
cdr3_aa: CASRTGGASYTF
cdr3_nt: TGTGCCAGCAGGACAGGGGGTGCGAGCTACACCTTC

v_call: TRBV11-2
clone_size: few
d_call: -
cdr3_length: 17
j_call: TRBJ2-3
cdr3_aa: CASSWGLAATSTDTQYF
cdr3_nt: TGTGCCAGCAGCTGGGGGTTGGCAGCAACTAGCACAGATACGCAGTATTTT

v_call: TRBV27
clone_size: many
d_call: -
cdr3_length: 14
j_call: TRBJ2-2
cdr3_aa: CASSLFQSAGELFF
cdr3_nt: TGTGCCAGCAGTTTATTCCAGTCCGCCGGGGAGCTGTTTTTT

v_call: TRBV12-3/TRBV12-4
clone_size: few
d_call: -
cdr3_length: 15
j_call: TRBJ2-2
cdr3_aa: CASSFQGPGTGELFF
cdr3_nt: TGTGCCAGCAGTTTCCAGGGGCCTGGCACCGGGGAGCTGTTTTTT

v_call: TRBV20-1
clone_size: -
d_call: -
cdr3_length: 20
j_call: TRBJ2-1
cdr3_aa: CCARVDPVTVPGRPYNEQFF
cdr3_nt: TGCTGTGCTAGAGTTGACCCGGTGACGGTCCCAGGGCGTCCCTACAATGAGCAGTTCTTT

v_call: TRBV5-1
clone_size: -
d_call: TRBD1
cdr3_length: 13
j_call: TRBJ1-5
cdr3_aa: CAVYRTGGQPQHF
cdr3_nt: TGCGCCGTTTATAGGACAGGGGGCCAGCCCCAGCATTTT

v_call: TRBV12-3/TRBV12-4
clone_size: -
d_call: -
cdr3_length: 13
j_call: TRBJ2-7
cdr3_aa: CASSRANPYEQYF
cdr3_nt: TGTGCCAGCAGTCGGGCGAACCCCTACGAGCAGTACTTC

v_call: TRBV5-1
clone_size: many
d_call: -
cdr3_length: 14
j_call: TRBJ2-2
cdr3_aa: CASVRDGNTGELFF
cdr3_nt: TGCGCCAGCGTAAGGGACGGAAACACCGGGGAGCTGTTTTTT

v_call: TRBV7-8
clone_size: few
d_call: -
cdr3_length: 16
j_call: TRBJ2-7
cdr3_aa: CASSSGTAKARYEQYF
cdr3_nt: TGTGCCAGCAGCTCCGGGACCGCTAAAGCTCGCTACGAGCAGTACTTC

v_call: TRBV10-3
clone_size: -
d_call: -
cdr3_length: 13
j_call: TRBJ2-7
cdr3_aa: CAISATPDYEQYF
cdr3_nt: TGTGCCATCAGTGCGACCCCCGACTACGAGCAGTACTTC

v_call: TRBV20-1
clone_size: -
d_call: -
cdr3_length: 14
j_call: TRBJ2-7
cdr3_aa: CSARAPATFYEQYF
cdr3_nt: TGCAGTGCTAGAGCTCCGGCTACGTTCTACGAGCAGTACTTC

v_call: TRBV6-2/TRBV6-3
clone_size: once
d_call: -
cdr3_length: 14
j_call: TRBJ1-5
cdr3_aa: CASSPRTRAQPQHF
cdr3_nt: TGTGCCAGCAGCCCCCGCACGAGGGCGCAGCCCCAGCATTTT

v_call: TRBV7-6
clone_size: few
d_call: TRBD2
cdr3_length: 15
j_call: TRBJ2-7
cdr3_aa: CASSPSGSMGYEQYF
cdr3_nt: TGTGCCAGCAGTCCTAGCGGGAGTATGGGCTACGAGCAGTACTTC

v_call: TRBV12-3/TRBV12-4
clone_size: many
d_call: -
cdr3_length: 14
j_call: TRBJ2-1
cdr3_aa: CASRYTSSGNEQFF
cdr3_nt: TGTGCCAGCAGATATACCTCTTCGGGCAATGAGCAGTTCTTC

v_call: TRBV29-1
clone_size: few
d_call: TRBD2
cdr3_length: 15
j_call: TRBJ2-7
cdr3_aa: CSVRGLARNSYEQYF
cdr3_nt: TGCAGCGTGAGGGGACTAGCGCGAAACAGCTACGAGCAGTACTTC

v_call: TRBV12-3/TRBV12-4
clone_size: many
d_call: -
cdr3_length: 12
j_call: TRBJ1-5
cdr3_aa: CASSPGDQPQHF
cdr3_nt: TGTGCCAGCAGCCCGGGGGATCAGCCCCAGCATTTT

v_call: TRBV20-1
clone_size: few
d_call: TRBD1
cdr3_length: 11
j_call: TRBJ2-3
cdr3_aa: CSAGTGGKQYF
cdr3_nt: TGCAGTGCTGGGACAGGGGGCAAACAGTATTTT

v_call: TRBV11-2
clone_size: many
d_call: -
cdr3_length: 15
j_call: TRBJ2-7
cdr3_aa: CASSSPRGLTYEQYF
cdr3_nt: TGTGCCAGCAGCTCGCCACGGGGTCTTACCTACGAGCAGTACTTC

v_call: TRBV27
clone_size: -
d_call: -
cdr3_length: 13
j_call: TRBJ2-1
cdr3_aa: CASSLSSRNEQFF
cdr3_nt: TGTGCCAGCAGTTTATCGTCCCGCAATGAGCAGTTCTTC

v_call: TRBV5-4
clone_size: many
d_call: -
cdr3_length: 16
j_call: TRBJ2-2
cdr3_aa: CASSLGPPLSTGELFF
cdr3_nt: TGTGCCAGCAGCTTGGGCCCCCCCCTGAGCACCGGGGAGCTGTTTTTT

v_call: TRBV2
clone_size: few
d_call: TRBD2
cdr3_length: 16
j_call: TRBJ2-1
cdr3_aa: CASARRGGSARVGQFF
cdr3_nt: TGTGCCAGCGCCCGGCGGGGCGGGAGTGCCAGGGTAGGGCAGTTCTTC

v_call: TRBV29-1
clone_size: -
d_call: -
cdr3_length: 14
j_call: TRBJ1-3
cdr3_aa: CSVIQGLPGNTIYF
cdr3_nt: TGCAGCGTGATTCAAGGGTTGCCTGGAAACACCATATATTTT

v_call: TRBV27
clone_size: -
d_call: TRBD1
cdr3_length: 14
j_call: TRBJ2-7
cdr3_aa: CASRGTGLLYEQYF
cdr3_nt: TGTGCCAGCAGGGGGACAGGTTTATTGTACGAGCAGTACTTC

v_call: TRBV7-9
clone_size: few
d_call: -
cdr3_length: 14
j_call: TRBJ2-7
cdr3_aa: CASSQRGQTYEQYF
cdr3_nt: TGTGCCAGCAGCCAACGGGGGCAAACCTACGAGCAGTACTTC

v_call: TRBV20-1
clone_size: -
d_call: TRBD1
cdr3_length: 17
j_call: TRBJ1-1
cdr3_aa: CSAPGTGGRSRHTEAFF
cdr3_nt: TGCAGTGCTCCCGGGACAGGGGGTCGGTCTCGCCACACTGAAGCTTTCTTT

v_call: TRBV4-1
clone_size: -
d_call: -
cdr3_length: 15
j_call: TRBJ1-6
cdr3_aa: CASSQDAGYNSPLHF
cdr3_nt: TGCGCCAGCAGCCAAGATGCGGGATATAATTCACCCCTCCACTTT

v_call: TRBV9
clone_size: many
d_call: -
cdr3_length: 10
j_call: TRBJ1-4
cdr3_aa: CASSVAKLFF
cdr3_nt: TGTGCCAGCAGCGTAGCAAAACTGTTTTTT

v_call: TRBV24-1
clone_size: -
d_call: -
cdr3_length: 11
j_call: TRBJ2-1
cdr3_aa: CATSDAVTASF
cdr3_nt: TGTGCCACCAGTGATGCTGTGACAGCCAGCTTC

v_call: TRBV15
clone_size: many
d_call: -
cdr3_length: 15
j_call: TRBJ1-1
cdr3_aa: CATSRGNRENTEAFF
cdr3_nt: TGTGCCACCAGCAGAGGTAACAGGGAGAACACTGAAGCTTTCTTT

v_call: TRBV11-2
clone_size: -
d_call: -
cdr3_length: 16
j_call: TRBJ2-3
cdr3_aa: CASSLDQETHTDTQYF
cdr3_nt: TGTGCCAGCAGCTTAGATCAGGAGACCCACACAGATACGCAGTATTTT

v_call: TRBV5-1
clone_size: many
d_call: TRBD1
cdr3_length: 14
j_call: TRBJ1-2
cdr3_aa: CASSFDRGLNGYTF
cdr3_nt: TGCGCCAGCAGCTTTGACAGGGGGCTAAATGGCTACACCTTC

v_call: TRBV5-1
clone_size: many
d_call: -
cdr3_length: 13
j_call: TRBJ2-7
cdr3_aa: CASSTASSYEQYF
cdr3_nt: TGCGCCAGCAGCACAGCTTCCTCCTACGAGCAGTACTTC

v_call: TRBV6-1
clone_size: many
d_call: TRBD2
cdr3_length: 15
j_call: TRBJ2-1
cdr3_aa: CASSVLGGSRNEQFF
cdr3_nt: TGTGCCAGCAGTGTGCTGGGAGGGTCCCGCAATGAGCAGTTCTTC

v_call: TRBV3-1
clone_size: few
d_call: TRBD2
cdr3_length: 15
j_call: TRBJ2-7
cdr3_aa: CASSQELAGVNEQYF
cdr3_nt: TGTGCCAGCAGCCAAGAACTAGCGGGAGTAAACGAGCAGTACTTC

v_call: TRBV20-1
clone_size: few
d_call: -
cdr3_length: 15
j_call: TRBJ2-7
cdr3_aa: CSASPFTGNGHEQYF
cdr3_nt: TGCAGTGCTAGTCCCTTTACTGGGAATGGTCACGAGCAGTACTTC

v_call: TRBV4-1
clone_size: -
d_call: TRBD2
cdr3_length: 14
j_call: TRBJ2-7
cdr3_aa: CASSQDAGVSEQYF
cdr3_nt: TGCGCCAGCAGCCAAGATGCGGGAGTTAGCGAGCAGTACTTC

v_call: TRBV5-8
clone_size: -
d_call: TRBD1
cdr3_length: 15
j_call: TRBJ2-7
cdr3_aa: CASIRQGAVGYEQYF
cdr3_nt: TGTGCCAGCATCCGACAGGGAGCCGTGGGCTACGAGCAGTACTTC

v_call: TRBV12-3/TRBV12-4
clone_size: -
d_call: -
cdr3_length: 15
j_call: TRBJ1-5
cdr3_aa: CASSTHRDPSQPQHF
cdr3_nt: TGTGCCAGCAGTACCCACAGGGATCCCAGTCAGCCCCAGCATTTT

v_call: TRBV5-1
clone_size: many
d_call: -
cdr3_length: 15
j_call: TRBJ1-1
cdr3_aa: CASSPGGVGNTEAFF
cdr3_nt: TGCGCCAGCAGCCCGGGCGGGGTTGGGAACACTGAAGCTTTCTTT

v_call: TRBV7-3
clone_size: -
d_call: TRBD2
cdr3_length: 15
j_call: TRBJ2-3
cdr3_aa: CASSLKAGVADTQFF
cdr3_nt: TGTGCCAGCAGCTTAAAAGCGGGAGTGGCAGATACGCAGTTTTTT

v_call: TRBV29-1
clone_size: -
d_call: -
cdr3_length: 12
j_call: TRBJ2-5
cdr3_aa: CSVVTGQETQYF
cdr3_nt: TGCAGCGTTGTAACAGGTCAAGAGACCCAGTACTTC

v_call: TRBV29-1
clone_size: -
d_call: TRBD2
cdr3_length: 16
j_call: TRBJ2-1
cdr3_aa: CSILSGRLAGGKSQFF
cdr3_nt: TGCAGCATCCTTAGTGGTCGACTAGCGGGAGGGAAGTCGCAGTTCTTC

v_call: TRBV29-1
clone_size: once
d_call: -
cdr3_length: 13
j_call: TRBJ1-3
cdr3_aa: CSVEKGSGNTIYF
cdr3_nt: TGCAGCGTTGAAAAGGGGTCTGGAAACACCATATATTTT

v_call: TRBV11-1
clone_size: few
d_call: -
cdr3_length: 13
j_call: TRBJ2-1
cdr3_aa: CASSLSPLYEQFF
cdr3_nt: TGTGCCAGCAGCTTAAGCCCCTTGTATGAGCAGTTCTTC

v_call: TRBV18
clone_size: once
d_call: -
cdr3_length: 15
j_call: TRBJ2-1
cdr3_aa: CASSALMEAYNEQFF
cdr3_nt: TGTGCCAGCTCAGCCCTAATGGAGGCCTACAATGAGCAGTTCTTC

v_call: TRBV7-3
clone_size: -
d_call: TRBD1
cdr3_length: 18
j_call: TRBJ2-7
cdr3_aa: CASSPIGTGSWISYEQYF
cdr3_nt: TGTGCCAGCAGCCCCATCGGGACAGGGAGTTGGATCTCCTACGAGCAGTACTTC

v_call: TRBV27
clone_size: many
d_call: TRBD1
cdr3_length: 15
j_call: TRBJ1-2
cdr3_aa: CASSRRQGIGYGYTF
cdr3_nt: TGTGCCAGCAGTCGCCGACAGGGAATCGGCTATGGCTACACCTTC

v_call: TRBV7-6
clone_size: -
d_call: -
cdr3_length: 19
j_call: TRBJ2-7
cdr3_aa: CASSLALWEQPFMRVEQYF
cdr3_nt: TGTGCCAGCAGCTTAGCGCTGTGGGAACAGCCATTCATGCGCGTCGAGCAGTACTTC

v_call: TRBV5-1
clone_size: many
d_call: -
cdr3_length: 14
j_call: TRBJ2-3
cdr3_aa: CASATVGGTDTQYF
cdr3_nt: TGCGCCAGCGCTACAGTTGGGGGCACAGATACGCAGTATTTT

v_call: TRBV7-3
clone_size: -
d_call: TRBD1
cdr3_length: 16
j_call: TRBJ2-1
cdr3_aa: CASSARTGRASNEQFF
cdr3_nt: TGTGCCAGCAGCGCCCGGACAGGGCGTGCATCGAATGAGCAGTTCTTC

v_call: TRBV7-2
clone_size: -
d_call: TRBD2
cdr3_length: 17
j_call: TRBJ2-1
cdr3_aa: CASSLASGTSGLNEQFF
cdr3_nt: TGTGCCAGCAGCTTAGCCTCCGGGACTAGCGGACTCAATGAGCAGTTCTTC

v_call: TRBV4-1
clone_size: -
d_call: TRBD2
cdr3_length: 19
j_call: TRBJ2-1
cdr3_aa: CASSQPGLAGGVADNEQFF
cdr3_nt: TGCGCCAGCAGCCAGCCGGGACTAGCGGGAGGGGTGGCGGACAATGAGCAGTTCTTC

v_call: TRBV2
clone_size: few
d_call: -
cdr3_length: 15
j_call: TRBJ1-6
cdr3_aa: CARRNNMGKNSPLHF
cdr3_nt: TGTGCCCGACGCAACAACATGGGCAAAAATTCACCCCTCCACTTT